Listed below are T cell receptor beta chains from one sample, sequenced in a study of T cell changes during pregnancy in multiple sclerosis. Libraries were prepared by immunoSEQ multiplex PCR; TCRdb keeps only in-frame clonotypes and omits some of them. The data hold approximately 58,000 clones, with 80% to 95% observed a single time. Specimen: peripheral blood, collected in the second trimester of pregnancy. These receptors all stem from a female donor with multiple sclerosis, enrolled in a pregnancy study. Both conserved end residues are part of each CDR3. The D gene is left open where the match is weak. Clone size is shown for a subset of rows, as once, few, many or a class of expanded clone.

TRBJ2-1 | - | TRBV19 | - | TGTGCCAGTAATAGAGGGGCTAGCGCCGCCCTAGGGAGTGAGCAGTTCTTC | CASNRGASAALGSEQFF
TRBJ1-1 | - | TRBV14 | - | TGTGCCAGCAGCCCCAGGGACACTGAAGCTTTCTTT | CASSPRDTEAFF
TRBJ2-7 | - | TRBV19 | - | TGTGCCAGTAGTAGCAACAGTCAAACCTCCTACGAGCAGTACTTC | CASSSNSQTSYEQYF
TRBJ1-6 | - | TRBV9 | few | TGTGCCAGCAGCGTGGGCAGCTTTCCTAATTCACCCCTCCACTTT | CASSVGSFPNSPLHF
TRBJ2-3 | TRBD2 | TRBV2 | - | TGTGCCAGCAGCGGGACTAGCGGGAACACAGATACGCAGTATTTT | CASSGTSGNTDTQYF
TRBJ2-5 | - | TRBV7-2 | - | TGTGCCAGCAGCAACACACAGGGATTACAAGAGACCCAGTACTTC | CASSNTQGLQETQYF
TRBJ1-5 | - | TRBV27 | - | TGTGCCAGCAGTGCAACAGGGTTCGGTCAGCCCCAGCATTTT | CASSATGFGQPQHF
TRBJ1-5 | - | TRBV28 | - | TGTGCCAGCTATTTTCGGGGGGCTGGCAATCAGCCCCAGCATTTT | CASYFRGAGNQPQHF
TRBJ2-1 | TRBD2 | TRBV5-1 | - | TGCGCCAGCAATGAACTAGCGGTCAACAATGAGCAGTTCTTC | CASNELAVNNEQFF
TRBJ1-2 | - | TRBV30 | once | TGTGCCCTACGACGGGGGATCTATGGCTACACCTTC | CALRRGIYGYTF
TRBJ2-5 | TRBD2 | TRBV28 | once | TGTGCCAGCAGTTGGACTAGCGGGAGGGCCCAGTACTTC | CASSWTSGRAQYF
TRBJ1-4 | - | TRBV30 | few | TGTGCCTGGAGTGTACTGAAAGAAAAACTGTTTTTT | CAWSVLKEKLFF
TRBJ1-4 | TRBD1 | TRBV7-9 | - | TGTGCCAGCAGCTTGGGACAGTCGGACCTAAATGAAAAACTGTTTTTT | CASSLGQSDLNEKLFF
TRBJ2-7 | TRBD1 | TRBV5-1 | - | TGCGCCAGCAGCTTGGGAGGGACAGGCAACTACGAGCAGTACTTC | CASSLGGTGNYEQYF
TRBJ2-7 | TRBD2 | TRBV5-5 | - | TGTGCCAGCAGCTCATCCGGGACTAAGTCCTACGAGCAGTACTTC | CASSSSGTKSYEQYF
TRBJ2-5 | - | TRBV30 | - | TGTGCCTGGAGTCTTGGACAGACTCAAGAGACCCAGTACTTC | CAWSLGQTQETQYF
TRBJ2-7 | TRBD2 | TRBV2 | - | TGTGCCAGCAGTGGGGGGAGCGGGAGTGTTTACGAGCAGTACTTC | CASSGGSGSVYEQYF
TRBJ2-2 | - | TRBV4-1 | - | TGCGCCAGCAGTGGCACACCCTACACCGGGGAGCTGTTTTTT | CASSGTPYTGELFF
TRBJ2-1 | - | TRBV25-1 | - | TGTGCCTCGGACAGCGGTCGCAATGAGCAGTTCTTC | CASDSGRNEQFF
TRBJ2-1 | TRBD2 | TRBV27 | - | TGTGCCAGCAGTCGCTTTCATACGGGAGGGAACAATGAGCAGTTCTTC | CASSRFHTGGNNEQFF
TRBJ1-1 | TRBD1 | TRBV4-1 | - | TGCGCCAGCAGCCATCCTCGGACAGGACCGTCTTCCCTAATGGAAGCTTTCTTT | CASSHPRTGPSSLMEAFF
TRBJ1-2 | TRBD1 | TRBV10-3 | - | TGTGCCATCAGTGGGGACAGGGACAATAACTATGGCTACACCTTC | CAISGDRDNNYGYTF
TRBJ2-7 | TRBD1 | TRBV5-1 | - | TGCGCCAGCAGCTTGGGGTGGGACAGGGAAACCGAGCAGTACTTC | CASSLGWDRETEQYF
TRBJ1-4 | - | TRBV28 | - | TGTGCCAGCCAGAATGAAAAACTGTTTTTT | CASQNEKLFF
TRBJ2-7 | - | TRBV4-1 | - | TGCGCCAGCAGCCAAGATGGCACGGGAGCCCTCTCCTACGAGCAGTACTTC | CASSQDGTGALSYEQYF
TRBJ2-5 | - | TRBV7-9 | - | TGTGCCAGCAGCTTATTGCAGGGGGGTCAAGAGACCCAGTACTTC | CASSLLQGGQETQYF
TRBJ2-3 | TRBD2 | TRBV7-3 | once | TGTGCCAGCAGCCCGGGGGCGGGAGGGGGGACAGATACGCAGTATTTT | CASSPGAGGGTDTQYF
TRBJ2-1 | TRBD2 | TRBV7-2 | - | TGTGCCAGCAGCTACGGGACTAGCGGTAACAATGAGCAGTTCTTC | CASSYGTSGNNEQFF
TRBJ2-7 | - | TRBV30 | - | TGTGCCTGGGGAGACTCTGCCTACGAGCAGTACTTC | CAWGDSAYEQYF
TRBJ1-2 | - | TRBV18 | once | TGTGCCAGCTCAAACGCCTACAGGAGAAGTAGAGCAACGAACTATGGCTACACCTTC | CASSNAYRRSRATNYGYTF
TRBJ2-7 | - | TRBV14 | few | TGTGCCAGCAGCCAAGTGGAGGGGAGCTCCTACGAGCAGTACTTC | CASSQVEGSSYEQYF